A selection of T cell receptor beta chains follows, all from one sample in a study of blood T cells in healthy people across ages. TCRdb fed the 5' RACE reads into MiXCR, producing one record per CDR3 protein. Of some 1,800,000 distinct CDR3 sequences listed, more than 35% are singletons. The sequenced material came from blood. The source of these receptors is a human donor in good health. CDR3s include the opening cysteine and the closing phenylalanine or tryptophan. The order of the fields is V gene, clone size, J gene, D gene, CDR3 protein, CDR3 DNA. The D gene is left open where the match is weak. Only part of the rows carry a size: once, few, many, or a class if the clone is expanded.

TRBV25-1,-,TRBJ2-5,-,CASSEIGTEETQYF,TGTGCCAGCAGTGAAATCGGTACAGAAGAGACCCAGTACTTC
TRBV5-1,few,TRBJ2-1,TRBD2,CASSLVPVGSGTPSGDEQFF,TGCGCCAGCAGCTTGGTCCCCGTTGGTAGCGGGACTCCTTCAGGGGATGAGCAGTTCTTC
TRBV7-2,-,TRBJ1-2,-,CASSSASGNGYTF,TGTGCCAGCAGCTCGGCGTCAGGGAATGGCTACACCTTC
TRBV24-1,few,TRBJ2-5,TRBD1,CATSDPGGPQETQYF,TGTGCCACCAGCGATCCAGGGGGACCCCAAGAGACCCAGTACTTC
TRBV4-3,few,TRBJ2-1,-,CASSQGIGGDEQFF,TGCGCCAGCAGCCAAGGGATAGGAGGCGATGAGCAGTTCTTC
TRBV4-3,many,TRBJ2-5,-,CASSQDFLETQYF,TGTGCCAGCAGCCAAGATTTCTTAGAGACCCAGTACTTC
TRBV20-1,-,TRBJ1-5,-,CSATTVVEQPQHF,TGCAGTGCTACGACAGTAGTGGAACAGCCCCAGCATTTT
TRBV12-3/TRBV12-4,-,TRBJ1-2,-,CASSLAVGGYYGYTF,TGTGCCAGCAGTTTAGCGGTCGGAGGGTACTATGGCTACACCTTC
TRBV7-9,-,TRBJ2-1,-,CASSPAISGVPYNEQFF,TGTGCCAGCAGCCCCGCAATTTCGGGGGTGCCCTACAATGAGCAGTTCTTC
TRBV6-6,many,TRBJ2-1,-,CASSNSNSGEQFF,TGTGCCAGCAGTAACTCAAATAGCGGTGAGCAGTTCTTC
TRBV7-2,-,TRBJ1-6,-,CASSYRGGASGSPLHF,TGTGCCAGCAGCTATAGGGGAGGGGCCTCGGGTTCACCCCTCCACTTT
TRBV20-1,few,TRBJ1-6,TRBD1,CSAHDRDSPLHF,TGCAGTGCTCATGACAGGGATTCACCCCTCCACTTT
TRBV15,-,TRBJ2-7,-,CATSRSGSYEQYF,TGTGCCACCAGCAGATCAGGATCCTACGAGCAGTACTTC
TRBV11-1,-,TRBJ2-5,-,CASSSGHSSETQYF,TGTGCCAGCAGCTCTGGCCATTCTTCGGAGACCCAGTACTTC
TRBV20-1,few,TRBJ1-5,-,CSARGLTGSSNQPQHF,TGCAGTGCTAGAGGTCTCACAGGTTCTAGCAATCAGCCCCAGCATTTT
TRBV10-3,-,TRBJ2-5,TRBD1,CAINSGGAGETQYF,TGTGCCATCAACTCAGGGGGCGCCGGGGAGACCCAGTACTTC
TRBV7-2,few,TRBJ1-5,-,CASSSGQGTQPQHF,TGTGCCAGCAGCTCGGGTCAGGGAACCCAGCCCCAGCATTTT
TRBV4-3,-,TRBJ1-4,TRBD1,CASSQDKAGGHFHEKLFF,TGCGCCAGCAGCCAAGATAAGGCAGGGGGCCACTTCCATGAAAAACTGTTTTTT
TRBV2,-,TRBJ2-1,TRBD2,CASSEGGGDEQFF,TGTGCCAGCAGTGAGGGCGGGGGGGATGAGCAGTTCTTC
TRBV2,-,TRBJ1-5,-,CASRADSVVQPQHF,TGTGCCAGCAGAGCCGACAGCGTGGTACAGCCCCAGCATTTT
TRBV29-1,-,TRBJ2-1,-,CSVEVGGRIGQFF,TGCAGCGTTGAAGTTGGCGGGCGGATAGGGCAGTTCTTC
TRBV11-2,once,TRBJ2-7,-,CASSITPGVYEQYF,TGTGCCAGCAGCATAACCCCCGGGGTATACGAGCAGTACTTC
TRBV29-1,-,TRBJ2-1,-,CSVVSSEQFF,TGCAGCGTTGTCTCGTCTGAGCAGTTCTTC
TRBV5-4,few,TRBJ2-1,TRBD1,CASSVSTGGAYNEQFF,TGTGCCAGCAGCGTATCAACAGGGGGCGCTTACAATGAGCAGTTCTTC
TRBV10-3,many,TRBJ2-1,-,CAISERSRSYNEQFF,TGTGCCATCAGTGAAAGGAGTCGCTCCTACAATGAGCAGTTCTTC
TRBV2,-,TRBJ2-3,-,CASARDLADTRYF,TGTGCTAGCGCGAGGGACCTTGCAGATACGCGGTATTTT
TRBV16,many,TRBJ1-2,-,CASSQSNGDGYTF,TGTGCCAGCAGCCAATCGAACGGGGATGGCTACACCTTC
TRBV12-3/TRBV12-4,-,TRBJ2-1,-,CASSFYFLVGANVQFF,TGTGCCAGCAGTTTTTATTTTCTAGTGGGAGCAAATGTGCAGTTCTTC
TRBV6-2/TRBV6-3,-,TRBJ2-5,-,CASSRTAMVETQYF,TGTGCCAGCAGCCGGACCGCGATGGTGGAGACCCAGTACTTC
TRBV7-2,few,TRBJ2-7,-,CASSFRLVGYEQYF,TGTGCCAGCAGCTTCCGTTTGGTCGGGTACGAGCAGTACTTC
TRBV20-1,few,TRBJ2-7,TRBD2,CSAKRPGLPDYEQYF,TGCAGTGCTAAACGCCCGGGACTACCCGACTACGAGCAGTACTTC
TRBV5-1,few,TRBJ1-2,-,CASSSAAGLGYTF,TGCGCCAGCAGCTCAGCGGCGGGGCTTGGCTACACCTTC
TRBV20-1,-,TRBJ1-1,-,CSASDPGETEAFF,TGCAGTGCTTCAGACCCTGGGGAAACTGAAGCTTTCTTT
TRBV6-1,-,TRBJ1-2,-,CASSEYLQGTYGYTF,TGTGCCAGCAGTGAATATCTACAGGGAACCTATGGCTACACCTTC
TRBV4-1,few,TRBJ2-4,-,CASSQRGRGDVRFQYF,TGCGCCAGCAGCCAAAGGGGGAGGGGGGATGTCAGATTTCAGTACTTC
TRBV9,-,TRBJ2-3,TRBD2,CASSSERGNRDTQYF,TGTGCCAGCAGCTCCGAGCGGGGAAATAGGGATACGCAGTATTTT
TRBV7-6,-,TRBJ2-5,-,CASRVRDTTGETQYF,TGTGCCAGCAGAGTCCGGGACACAACTGGGGAGACCCAGTACTTC
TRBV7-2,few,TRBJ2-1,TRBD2,CASSSYGGGHYNEQFF,TGTGCCAGCAGCTCTTACGGGGGGGGCCACTACAATGAGCAGTTCTTC
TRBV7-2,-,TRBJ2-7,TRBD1,CASSQWDRGEQYF,TGTGCCAGCAGCCAATGGGACAGGGGCGAGCAGTACTTC
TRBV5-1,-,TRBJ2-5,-,CASRGVGAPQETQYF,TGCGCCAGCAGGGGTGTGGGGGCCCCACAAGAGACCCAGTACTTC
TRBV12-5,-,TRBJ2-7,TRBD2,CVSGLVLGSGGVYPSEQYF,TGTGTTAGTGGTTTGGTATTGGGTAGCGGGGGGGTTTATCCGAGCGAGCAGTACTTC
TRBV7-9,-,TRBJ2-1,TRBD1,CASSPGQGPTSSYNEQFF,TGTGCCAGCAGCCCGGGACAGGGTCCTACTAGCTCCTACAATGAGCAGTTCTTC